This TCR beta chain was found in a study of immunodeficiency (dated by TCRdb to about 2019). General notes on the study: The repertoires were analyzed to search for VDJ recombination defects and oligoclonality. Broader findings and caveats from the paper: Between patients and controls, productive entropy and V-J pairing of CD4+ T cells looked similar. Based on top-100 and total clonotype frequencies, severe oligoclonality was found in patient CD8+ T cells but not in patient CD4+ T cells. In the entropy comparisons of patients versus healthy controls, patients were shown as n=3 (open circles), and an effect on thymic development was only suggested as possible.

V and J are truncated by 4 bases and 4 bases respectively, leaving an intervening sequence of 7 bases. The germline V gene gives CDR1 as MGHRA and CDR2 as YSYEKL. The CDR3 runs 12 amino acids, cysteine and phenylalanine included. Only the CDR3 DNA is retained, 36 bases long and in frame from the first base. Genomic DNA was isolated using the QIAamp DNA Blood Mini Kit and then sent out for immunoSEQ repertoire analysis. CDR3 regions were amplified by multiplex PCR from a standard quantity of genomic DNA template. The PCR products underwent sequencing on an Illumina platform. As for how the authors treated the data: Sequences were aligned to a reference, with V, D and J gene definitions taken from IMGT. To get rid of PCR and sequencing errors, closely related sequences were merged using a nearest-neighbor clustering algorithm. V, D and J usage was examined in productive unique and total sequences using ImmunoSEQ Analyzer tools along with R version 3.6.1. TCRdb provides this immuneACCESS table in a form limited to in-frame rearrangements. Some clones are lacking; in checked studies, under half of them reflect an unresolved V gene, and why the rest are absent is not known. The DNA gave D and trimming, while V, J and clone size come from that table. For this sample there are approximately 4,000 clones; approximately 89% appear just once. Around 4.1% of the sample rests with the top ten.

Before TCR sequencing, CD3+CD4+ T cells were sorted out of fresh PBMCs. Remarks on this clone: Its antigen is unknown. Nothing much larger sits one base from this clone, and base qualities are not available.

The receptor comes from a human donor in good health. This receptor chain uses TRBV4-1 and TRBJ1-2, with the D segment identity uncertain. Source material: CD4+ T cells from blood. Here the CDR3 is given as CASSRSGYGYTF. Here is the DNA: TGCGCCAGCAGCCGCAGCGGCTATGGCTACACCTTC.